The source of this T cell receptor (beta chain) is a study of T cell clonotyping in hematopoietic cell transplantation. Whole-study context: Recipient samples before transplant were obtained post-cytoreduction. General observations from the study: At the given depth, recipient repertoires were over 97% de novo clonotypes. CD4 and CD8 repertoire contributions could not be separated without sorting.

Time point specified: recipient sample about 28 days before transplant, after cytoreduction. Assay: immunoSEQ multiplex PCR; the TCRdb copy retains only in-frame clones and omits some. The sample contains under 45,000 clones, roughly 96% of which appear only once. Remarks on this clone: Its target is not known.

V lost 5 bases to trimming and J lost 2 bases; unmatched junction nucleotides: 5. The CDR3 extends over 14 amino acids. Germline assignment: CDR1 MNHNY and CDR2 SVGAGI (reference sequence). The input for sequencing was peripheral blood mononuclear cells, taken before stem cell transplant. The chain carries TRBV6-6 and TRBJ2-7, with TRBD1 identical over 8 bases. The clonotype was recovered from a man aged 35 to 55 with chronic myeloid leukemia. Some clones in this sample may be carry-over from other donors' samples. The CDR3 loop reads CASSTGQGTYEQYF. The CDR3 bases are TGTGCCAGCAGTACCGGACAGGGAACCTACGAGCAGTACTTC.